A selection of T cell receptor beta chains follows, all from one sample in a study of T cells in localized non-small cell lung cancer. Data came from immunoSEQ multiplex PCR; TCRdb stores just in-frame clones and leaves some out. This sample has 64,000 or so clones, with 90% found just once. The sample consisted of peripheral blood, taken before any cancer treatment. The receptors were gathered from a woman between 35 and 70 years old with stage I lung adenocarcinoma. Both conserved end residues are part of each CDR3. A D gene is named only where the DNA matches it firmly. Clone size is given for some rows only: seen once, a few or many times, or a class if the clone is expanded.

D	V	J	size	DNA	CDR3
-	TRBV2	TRBJ1-5	once	TGTGCCAGCAGCCTAAATCAGCCCCAGCATTTT	CASSLNQPQHF
-	TRBV6-1	TRBJ1-2	-	TGTGCCAGCAGCCTCGAATGGGGGGCATACTATGGCTACACCTTC	CASSLEWGAYYGYTF
-	TRBV7-7	TRBJ2-7	-	TGTGCTAGCAGCCTAGCCGGTGGGCTCACATTTACGATGGAGCAGTACTTC	CASSLAGGLTFTMEQYF
TRBD1	TRBV19	TRBJ1-2	-	TGTGCCAGTAGTAAGGGACAGGGGGCCGCTAACTATGGCTACACCTTC	CASSKGQGAANYGYTF
TRBD1	TRBV7-9	TRBJ2-5	-	TGTGCCAGCAGCCCTAGAGGTGGACAGGGAGTCTACCAAGAGACCCAGTACTTC	CASSPRGGQGVYQETQYF
-	TRBV18	TRBJ1-2	-	TGTGCCAGCTCACCGCAAGAAGGACAGCGACATAACTATGGCTACACCTTC	CASSPQEGQRHNYGYTF
-	TRBV4-2	TRBJ2-2	few	TGTGCCAGCAGCCAAGATCAAGGCGGGGAGCTGTTTTTT	CASSQDQGGELFF
-	TRBV28	TRBJ1-1	few	TGTGCCAGCAGTCCCAACCGGTTTGACTATTACACTGAAGCTTTCTTT	CASSPNRFDYYTEAFF
-	TRBV2	TRBJ2-7	-	TGTGCCAGCACTCCTATAAGAGGGAACCACGAGCAGTACTTC	CASTPIRGNHEQYF
-	TRBV5-1	TRBJ2-5	-	TGCGCCAGCAGCTTGGATCAAGAGACCCAGTACTTC	CASSLDQETQYF
-	TRBV5-1	TRBJ1-4	-	TGCGCCAGCTCGTCTGAGGAATTAGCAACTAATGAAAAACTGTTTTTT	CASSSEELATNEKLFF
-	TRBV6-4	TRBJ2-1	-	TGTGCCAGCAGTGAGAGGCCCCAGGGGCAGCAGTTCTTC	CASSERPQGQQFF
-	TRBV19	TRBJ2-4	-	TGTGCCAGTAGAACAAAGGACCCGAAGGGGAACATTCAGTACTTC	CASRTKDPKGNIQYF
-	TRBV27	TRBJ1-2	-	TGTGCCAGCAAGGGGGGCGCGGACTATGGCTACACCTTC	CASKGGADYGYTF
-	TRBV7-2	TRBJ2-7	-	TGTGCCAGCAGCCCAGACATCTACGAGCAGTACTTC	CASSPDIYEQYF
-	TRBV6-5	TRBJ1-5	once	TGTGCCAGCAAGCCTACTCGACAAGCTAATCAGCCCCAGCATTTT	CASKPTRQANQPQHF
TRBD2	TRBV7-3	TRBJ2-1	once	TGTGCCAGCGCTAGCGGGGGGTTACACAATGAGCAGTTCTTC	CASASGGLHNEQFF
-	TRBV27	TRBJ2-7	-	TGTGCCAGCAGTCCCCAACAGGGAATTACCTACGAGCAGTACTTC	CASSPQQGITYEQYF
-	TRBV30	TRBJ2-7	-	TGTGCCTGGAGTTCGGGGCAGGGGATAAAGCAGTACTTC	CAWSSGQGIKQYF
TRBD2	TRBV4-2	TRBJ2-1	-	TGTGCCAGCAGCCAAGCCCGGAAAAGCGGGAGGATCCACAATGAGCAGTTCTTC	CASSQARKSGRIHNEQFF
TRBD2	TRBV4-3	TRBJ2-3	-	TGCGCCAGCAGCCAAGAGGGGGGGGTGGCAGATACGCAGTATTTT	CASSQEGGVADTQYF
-	TRBV7-8	TRBJ1-4	-	TGTGCCAGCAGCTTAGAAGGGTTAAGGGTTAGCGAAAAACTGTTTTTT	CASSLEGLRVSEKLFF
-	TRBV10-1	TRBJ1-1	-	TGCGCCAGCAGTGAACGGCGGAACACTGAAGCTTTCTTT	CASSERRNTEAFF
-	TRBV5-1	TRBJ1-5	-	TGCGCCAGCAGGAAGACAGTCGATCAGCCCCAGCATTTT	CASRKTVDQPQHF